This TCR beta chain was identified in a study of a mutant IDH1 vaccine in newly diagnosed glioma. This CDR3 spans 16 amino acids. Germline CDR1 is MGHDK and CDR2 is SYGVNS. V gave up 2 bases and J gave up 2 bases, with 14 bases separating them. The method was immunoSEQ multiplex PCR; TCRdb's version includes in-frame clones alone and lacks a portion of them. Found here are about 66,000 clones, 74% of them singletons; the top ten hold 4.7%. Time point here: week 35, safety follow-up. Topical imiquimod accompanied each vaccine dose, which consisted of 300 ug of mutant IDH1 20-mer peptide. This clone was detected a few times. Its specificity is unknown.

This receptor was identified in a man between 45 and 60 years old with glioma. The chain is built from TRBV25-1 and TRBJ2-3, with D perhaps matching TRBD1 (6 bases). The input for sequencing was PBMCs, taken from a glioma patient whose treatment included an IDH1 peptide vaccine. This CDR3 reads CASSEDQGFLTDTQYF. DNA of the CDR3: TGTGCCAGCAGTGAAGACCAGGGGTTCCTCACAGATACGCAGTATTTT.